A single sample gave rise to the 9 T cell receptor beta chains below, sequenced in a study of shared clonotypes between healthy human individuals. TCRdb's table, derived via immunoSEQ multiplex PCR, lists solely in-frame clones and lacks some. The sample consists of approximately 2.5 million clones, around 90% of them appearing once. Sequencing was performed on naive CD4+ T cells sorted from blood. Documented subset: CD45RA+ positively selected. The receptor source for this set is a man aged 18 to 30 in good health.

The chain employs TRBV21-1 and TRBJ2-7; TRBD1 is the table's D call and was not checked against the DNA. TRBV21-1 is deemed a pseudogene. This CDR3 has 14 amino acids. The CDR3 loop reads CASSKVHRDYEQYF. CDR3 coding DNA: TGTGCCAGCAGCAAAGTACACAGAGACTACGAGCAGTACTTC.

This chain uses TRBV6-5 with TRBJ1-6; weak D call: TRBD1 (6 bases). Germline V gene lookup returns CDR1 MNHEY and CDR2 SVGAGI. V lost 6 bases, J lost 8 bases, and 17 bases lay in between. There are 15 residues in the CDR3. The CDR3 nucleotides are TGTGCCAGCAGAATAGGGGGGGGGATCTATTCACCCCTCCACTTT. It codes for CASRIGGGIYSPLHF.

The chain joins TRBV29-1 to TRBJ1-1, with 7 positions matching TRBD1. J was trimmed by 4 bases and V by 6 bases; bases with no gene match: 8. The CDR3 has 13 amino acids. The germline V gene encodes CDR1 SQVTM and CDR2 ANQGSEA. The CDR3 region has the DNA TGCAGCGTGACAGGGAGGCTAAGCACTGAAGCTTTCTTT. It specifies CSVTGRLSTEAFF. Using reference TRBV29-1 and TRBJ1-1 for the parts outside the CDR3, the full variable domain is SAVISQKPSRDICQRGTSLTIQCQVDSQVTMMFWYRQQPGQSLTLIATANQGSEATYESGFVIDKFPISRPNLTFSTLTVSNMSPEDSSIYLCSVTGRLSTEAFFGQGTRLTVV.

The chain links TRBV9 to TRBJ2-4, with TRBD2 matching 14 bases. CDR3 length: 16 amino acids. J gave up 6 bases and V 4 bases, and 6 bases lay outside the gene matches. Germline V gene data show CDR1 as SGDLS and CDR2 as YYNGEE. The CDR3 bases are TGTGCCAGCAGCCCGGGACTAGCGGGAGTGGGAAACATTCAGTACTTC. Encoded protein: CASSPGLAGVGNIQYF.

The sample holds one count of this clone. The chain joins TRBV5-1 to TRBJ2-1, with a possible D match to TRBD2 (5 bases). Germline CDR1 SGHRS, CDR2 YFSETQ. This CDR3 has 14 amino acids. V was shortened by 4 bases and J by 4 bases, with 12 bases between the two germline ends. The CDR3 region is CASSPGFGYNEQFF. The CDR3 nucleotides read TGCGCCAGCAGCCCGGGGTTCGGGTACAATGAGCAGTTCTTC.

The CDR3 DNA reads as TGCAGCGTTGATGGGGGACCTATCACAGATACGCAGTATTTT. Its translation: CSVDGGPITDTQYF. This sequence joins TRBV29-1 and TRBJ2-3, with D possibly called TRBD1 or TRBD2 (5 bases each). The CDR3 has 14 amino acids. V shed 3 bases and J shed 2 bases, with 12 bases lying between them. Germline V lookup: CDR1 SQVTM, CDR2 ANQGSEA.

Regarding this clone: This same CDR3 is encoded by further DNA sequences in the sample. The CDR3 is CASSLTGGEQYF. For the CDR3, the DNA is TGTGCCAGCAGCCTTACAGGGGGCGAGCAGTACTTC. V is TRBV7-2 and J is TRBJ2-7; the match to TRBD1 covers 8 bases. Trimming took 5 bases from V and 6 from J; bases not matched to a gene: 3. CDR3 size: 12 residues. Germline CDR1 and CDR2: SGHTA and FQGNSA.

With regard to this clone: Mismatch with germline at one junction end may stem from a read error. The chain carries TRBV7-7 and TRBJ2-3; the D gene is possibly TRBD1 (6 bases). This CDR3 has 14 residues. Germline values: CDR1 SSHAT, CDR2 FNYEAQ (reference sequence). The CDR3 DNA follows: TGTGCTAGCAGCTGGGGGCCGGTGGGAGATACGCAGTATTTT. The encoded protein is CASSWGPVGDTQYF.

CDR3 in amino acids: CASSSTSGPPAQYF. CDR3 in DNA: TGCGCCAGCAGCTCGACTAGCGGGCCCCCAGCCCAGTACTTC. V and J are TRBV5-1 and TRBJ2-5; 10 bases map to TRBD2. The length of the CDR3 is 14 residues. Germline CDR1 SGHRS, CDR2 YFSETQ. V lost 3 bases and J lost 9; bases outside the gene matches: 8.